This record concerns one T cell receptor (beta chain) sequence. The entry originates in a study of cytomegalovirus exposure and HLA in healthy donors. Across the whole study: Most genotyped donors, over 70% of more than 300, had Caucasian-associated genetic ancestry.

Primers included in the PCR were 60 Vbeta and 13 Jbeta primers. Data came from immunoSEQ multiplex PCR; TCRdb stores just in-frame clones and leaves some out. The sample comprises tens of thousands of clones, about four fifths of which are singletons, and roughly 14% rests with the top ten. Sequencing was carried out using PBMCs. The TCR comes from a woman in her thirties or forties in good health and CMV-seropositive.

CDR3 nucleotides: TGTGCCAGCAGTGAAGGGATAGGGGGAGTTTTATATGAGACCCAGTACTTC. Its protein product is CASSEGIGGVLYETQYF. The gene calls are TRBV2 and TRBJ2-5; D perhaps matches TRBD1 (6 bases). Trimming took 1 base from V and 5 from J, leaving 20 bases between them. The CDR3 is 17 amino acids. The germline CDR1 and CDR2 sequences are SNHLY and FYNNEI.